The subject of this entry is one TCR beta chain. Its specificity is not known. The CD4+ fraction was divided into a CD45RA+ naive subset and a CD45RA-negative memory subset. This entry comes from a study of shared clonotypes between healthy human individuals. Study outcomes and limitations: Naive subsets usually exceeded memory subsets in estimated richness. The sharing of roughly 5% of naive CD4 clonotypes was seen across a handful of donors. In contrast to clonotypes shared by all four donors, non-shared clonotypes had lower generation probabilities.

The V end lost 5 bases, the J end lost 6 bases, and 13 bases lay between the germline ends. This CDR3 is 12 amino acids long. Germline-derived CDR1 and CDR2 are GTSNPN and SVGIG (reference sequence). Produced via immunoSEQ multiplex PCR; TCRdb's table is partial and in-frame only. Of about 1 million clones listed, roughly 70% are singletons. The J gene is TRBJ1-1, the V gene TRBV30, with TRBD1 as a possible D gene (5 bases). The sample taken for sequencing was memory CD4+ T cells sorted from blood. The subset here: CD45RA-negative fraction. The TCR was taken from a man aged 18 to 30 in good health. For the CDR3, the DNA is TGTGCCTGGGGACTCGGGGGGGCTGAAGCTTTCTTT. Translated: CAWGLGGAEAFF. Based on the CDR3 plus reference TRBV30 and TRBJ1-1, the full variable domain is SQTIHQWPATLVQPVGSPLSLECTVEGTSNPNLYWYRQAAGRGLQLLFYSVGIGQISSEVPQNLSASRPQDRQFILSSKKLLLSDSGFYLCAWGLGGAEAFFGQGTRLTVV.